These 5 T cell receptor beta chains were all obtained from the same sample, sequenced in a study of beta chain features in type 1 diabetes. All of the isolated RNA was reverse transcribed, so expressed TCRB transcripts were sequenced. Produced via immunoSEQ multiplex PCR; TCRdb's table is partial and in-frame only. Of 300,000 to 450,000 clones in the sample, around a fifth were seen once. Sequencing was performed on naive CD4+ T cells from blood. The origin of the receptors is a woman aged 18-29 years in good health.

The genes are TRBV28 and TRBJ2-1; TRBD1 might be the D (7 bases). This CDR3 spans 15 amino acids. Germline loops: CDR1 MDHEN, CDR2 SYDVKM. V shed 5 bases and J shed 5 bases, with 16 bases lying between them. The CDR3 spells CASSKGGQLDNEQFF. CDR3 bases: TGTGCCAGCAGTAAGGGGGGACAGCTTGACAATGAGCAGTTCTTC.

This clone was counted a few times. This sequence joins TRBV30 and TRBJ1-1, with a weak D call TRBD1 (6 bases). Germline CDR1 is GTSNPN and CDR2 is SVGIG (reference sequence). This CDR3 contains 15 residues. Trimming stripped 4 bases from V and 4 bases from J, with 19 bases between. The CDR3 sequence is CAWIPRGGVGTEAFF. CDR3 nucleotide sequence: TGTGCCTGGATCCCCCGGGGGGGCGTTGGCACTGAAGCTTTCTTT.

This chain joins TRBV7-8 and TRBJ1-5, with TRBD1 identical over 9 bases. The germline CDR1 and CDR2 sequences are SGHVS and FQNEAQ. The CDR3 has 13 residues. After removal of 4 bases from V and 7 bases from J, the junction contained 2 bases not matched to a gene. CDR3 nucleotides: TGTGCCAGCAGCTCCGGACAGGGGCAGCCCCAGCATTTT. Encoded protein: CASSSGQGQPQHF. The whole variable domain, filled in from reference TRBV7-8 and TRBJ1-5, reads GAGVSQSPRYKVAKRGQDVALRCDPISGHVSLFWYQQALGQGPEFLTYFQNEAQLDKSGLPSDRFFAERPEGSVSTLKIQRTQQEDSAVYLCASSSGQGQPQHFGDGTRLSIL.

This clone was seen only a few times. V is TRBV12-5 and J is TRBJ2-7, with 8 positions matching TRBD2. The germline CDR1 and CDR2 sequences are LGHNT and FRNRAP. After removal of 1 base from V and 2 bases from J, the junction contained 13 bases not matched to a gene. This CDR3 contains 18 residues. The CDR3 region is CASGLDLPSRTSTYEQYF. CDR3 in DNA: TGTGCTAGTGGTTTGGACCTTCCGTCAAGGACTAGCACCTACGAGCAGTACTTC.

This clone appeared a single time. DNA for the CDR3: TGTGCCAGCAGCCGGGACAGGGAGGACTACACCTTC. This encodes CASSRDREDYTF. The chain links TRBV5-4 to TRBJ1-2, with TRBD1 identical over 9 bases. With V trimmed by 4 bases and J by 10 bases, 5 bases remained unmatched. Germline values: CDR1 SGHNT, CDR2 YYREEE (reference sequence). The length of the CDR3 is 12 residues.